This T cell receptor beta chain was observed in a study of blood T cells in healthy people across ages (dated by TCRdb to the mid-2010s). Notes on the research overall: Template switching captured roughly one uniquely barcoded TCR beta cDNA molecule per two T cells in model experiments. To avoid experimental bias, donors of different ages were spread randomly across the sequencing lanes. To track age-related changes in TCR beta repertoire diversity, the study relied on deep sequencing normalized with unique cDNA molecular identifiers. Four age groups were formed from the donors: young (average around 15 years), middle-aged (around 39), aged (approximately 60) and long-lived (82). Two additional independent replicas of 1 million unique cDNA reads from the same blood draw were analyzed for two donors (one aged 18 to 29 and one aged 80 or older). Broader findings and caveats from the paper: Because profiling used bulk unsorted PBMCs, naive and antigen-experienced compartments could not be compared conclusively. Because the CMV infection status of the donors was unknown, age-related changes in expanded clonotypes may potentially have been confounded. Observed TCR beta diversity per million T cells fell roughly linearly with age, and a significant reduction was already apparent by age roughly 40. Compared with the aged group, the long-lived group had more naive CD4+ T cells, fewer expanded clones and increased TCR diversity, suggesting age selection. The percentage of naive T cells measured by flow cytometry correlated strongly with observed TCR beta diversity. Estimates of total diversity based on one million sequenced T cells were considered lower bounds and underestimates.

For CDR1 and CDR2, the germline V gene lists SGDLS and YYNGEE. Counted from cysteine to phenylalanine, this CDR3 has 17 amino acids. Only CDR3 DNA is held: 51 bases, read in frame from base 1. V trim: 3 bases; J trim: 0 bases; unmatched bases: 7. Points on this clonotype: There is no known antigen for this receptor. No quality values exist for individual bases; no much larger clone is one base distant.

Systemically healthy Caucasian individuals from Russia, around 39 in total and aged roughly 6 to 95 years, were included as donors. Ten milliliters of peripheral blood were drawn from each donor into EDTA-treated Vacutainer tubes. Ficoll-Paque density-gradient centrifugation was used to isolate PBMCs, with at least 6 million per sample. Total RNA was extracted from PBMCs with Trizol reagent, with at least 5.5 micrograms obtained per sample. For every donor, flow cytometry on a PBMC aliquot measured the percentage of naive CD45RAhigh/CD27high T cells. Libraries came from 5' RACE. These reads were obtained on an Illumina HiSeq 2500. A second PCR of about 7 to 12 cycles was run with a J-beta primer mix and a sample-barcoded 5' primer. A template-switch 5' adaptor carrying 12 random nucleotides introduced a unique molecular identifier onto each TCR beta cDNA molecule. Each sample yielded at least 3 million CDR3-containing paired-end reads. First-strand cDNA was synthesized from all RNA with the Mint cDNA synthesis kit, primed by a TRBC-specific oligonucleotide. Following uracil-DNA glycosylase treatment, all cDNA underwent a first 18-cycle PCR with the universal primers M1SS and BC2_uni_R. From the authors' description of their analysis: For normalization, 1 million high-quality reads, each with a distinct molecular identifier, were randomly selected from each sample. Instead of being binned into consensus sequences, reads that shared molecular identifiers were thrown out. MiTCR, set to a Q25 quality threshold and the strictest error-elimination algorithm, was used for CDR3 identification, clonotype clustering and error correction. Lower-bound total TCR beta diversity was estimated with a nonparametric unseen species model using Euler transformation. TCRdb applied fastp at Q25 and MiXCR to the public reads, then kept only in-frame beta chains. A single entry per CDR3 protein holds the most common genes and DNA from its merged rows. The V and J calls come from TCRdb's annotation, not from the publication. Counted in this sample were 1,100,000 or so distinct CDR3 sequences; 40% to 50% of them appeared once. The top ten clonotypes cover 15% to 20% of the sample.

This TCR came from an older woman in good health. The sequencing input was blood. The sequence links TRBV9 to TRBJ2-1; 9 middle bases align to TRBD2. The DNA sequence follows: TGTGCCAGCAGCGCGAGACTAGCGGACCGCTCCTACAATGAGCAGTTCTTC. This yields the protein CASSARLADRSYNEQFF.